This section outlines one T cell receptor beta chain sequence together with its context. These data originate in a study of technical replicates of blood from a few donors. Germline CDR1 is MNHEY and CDR2 is SVGAGI. Trimming removed 5 bases from V and 1 base from J; junction bases left unmatched: 7. This CDR3 has 15 residues. Here immunoSEQ multiplex PCR was the method, and the copy in TCRdb shows in-frame clones only, minus some. The table records about 85,000 clones, approximately 94% of them present only once. Sequencing input: T cells isolated from PBMCs. The TCR originated in a human donor in good health. The chain combines TRBV6-5 with TRBJ2-7, with 8 nucleotides matching TRBD1. Here the CDR3 reads CASSGWTGMSYEQYF. Here the CDR3 DNA reads TGTGCCAGCAGTGGGTGGACAGGGATGTCCTACGAGCAGTACTTC.